What follows are 18 T cell receptor beta chains derived from one specimen sequenced in a study of blood T cell repertoires in COVID-19 (dated by TCRdb to 2018 to 2021). The receptor library was made with the immunoSEQ multiplex PCR assay. Held by TCRdb, this immuneACCESS table contains in-frame sequences only and omits some clones. Under half of the omission traces to an unresolved V gene where checked; the cause of the rest is unknown. Here the sample has 190,000 or so clones; roughly nine tenths occur a single time. Of the sample, 6.5% to 9% is held by the ten largest clones. Sequencing was done on a sample of PBMCs or T cells enriched from blood (not recorded which). These receptors came from a woman between 18 and 29 years old who had recovered from COVID-19.

The chain links TRBV5-1 to TRBJ2-6; 13 nucleotides agree with TRBD2. V shed 0 bases, J shed 4 bases, and the junction held 4 bases outside the gene matches. CDR3 size: 18 residues. The V gene's germline CDR1 is SGHRS and CDR2 YFSETQ. Here the CDR3 DNA reads TGCGCCAGCAGCTTGGGGACTAGCGGGGGTTCAGGGGCCAACGTCCTGACTTTC. Translating gives CASSLGTSGGSGANVLTF.

This rearrangement joins TRBV3-1 (or the pseudogene TRBV3-2) to TRBJ2-1, with TRBD2 identical over 9 bases. Germline trimming cut 0 bases from V and 3 bases from J; bases unmatched to any gene: 0. CDR3 length: 15 amino acids. The germline V gene encodes CDR1 LGHDT and CDR2 YNNKEL (reference sequence). CDR3 coding DNA: TGTGCCAGCAGCCAAGATAGCGGGGGCTACAATGAGCAGTTCTTC. This codes for CASSQDSGGYNEQFF.

The rearrangement uses TRBV2 and TRBJ2-5, with 8 bases lining up with TRBD1. There are 14 residues in the CDR3. The junction had 8 bases not matched to a gene; V was cut back by 6 bases and J by 5 bases. The germline V gene has CDR1 SNHLY and CDR2 FYNNEI. The CDR3 reads CASSDGQGYETQYF. CDR3 nucleotide sequence: TGTGCCAGCAGCGATGGACAGGGTTATGAGACCCAGTACTTC.

V gene TRBV25-1 combines with J gene TRBJ2-1; 7 bases are shared with TRBD2. V lost 0 bases and J lost 6; bases outside the gene matches: 8. Per the germline V gene, CDR1 is MGHDK and CDR2 is SYGVNS. CDR3 size: 16 residues. The chain's CDR3 is CASSEYPTGTTNEQFF. CDR3 sequence (DNA): TGTGCCAGCAGTGAATATCCAACCGGGACTACCAATGAGCAGTTCTTC.

This chain joins TRBV30 and TRBJ1-6; no firm D call. V was pared by 6 bases and J by 4 bases, with 10 bases between. The CDR3 is made up of 13 amino acids. From germline, CDR1 is GTSNPN and CDR2 SVGIG (reference sequence). The CDR3, as DNA: TGTGCCTGCTCACGGGAGTATAATTCACCCCTCCACTTT. Its protein is CACSREYNSPLHF. Full variable domain (rest looked up from reference TRBV30 and TRBJ1-6): SQTIHQWPATLVQPVGSPLSLECTVEGTSNPNLYWYRQAAGRGLQLLFYSVGIGQISSEVPQNLSASRPQDRQFILSSKKLLLSDSGFYLCACSREYNSPLHFGNGTRLTVT.

The rearrangement links TRBV18 to TRBJ2-5; D is unclear. The length of the CDR3 is 12 residues. Trimming pared 6 bases from V and 1 base from J, leaving 6 bases between. Per germline, CDR1 KGHSH and CDR2 LQKENI. Here the CDR3 reads CASSAVQETQYF. The CDR3 region has the DNA TGTGCCAGCTCGGCAGTCCAAGAGACCCAGTACTTC.

V is TRBV7-9 and J is TRBJ2-1; TRBD2 matches 7 bases. There are 14 residues in the CDR3. Germline assignment: CDR1 SEHNR and CDR2 FQNEAQ (reference sequence). Trimming cost V 5 bases and J 13 bases; bases outside gene matches: 14. The CDR3 loop reads CASSPTGGLTIQFF. CDR3 nucleotides: TGTGCCAGCAGCCCAACGGGGGGTCTTACGATCCAGTTCTTC.

The J gene is TRBJ2-7, the V gene TRBV12-3 or TRBV12-4; D remains unclear. V was pared by 5 bases and J by 9 bases, with 17 bases between. This CDR3 contains 13 residues. The CDR3 nucleotides are TGTGCCAGCAGTCCTGAACTGCACGTCGGGCAGTACTTC. Amino acids: CASSPELHVGQYF.

This clone was seen a few times. This sequence joins TRBV5-4 and TRBJ2-1; 9 nucleotides line up with TRBD2. The trim removed 2 bases at V and 12 bases at J, leaving 9 bases unmatched. The CDR3 consists of 14 residues. CDR1 is SGHNT and CDR2 is YYREEE in the germline V gene (reference sequence). CDR3 nucleotides: TGTGCCAGCAGCTTTAGCGGGGGCCCCCGGGGGCAGTTCTTC. Its protein is CASSFSGGPRGQFF.

The CDR3 loop reads CASSLSAGGNYEQYF. The DNA for the CDR3 is TGTGCCAGCAGCTTATCAGCGGGGGGAAACTACGAGCAGTACTTC. The chain recombines TRBV7-2 with TRBJ2-7; TRBD2 aligns across 9 bases. Germline V gene sequence: CDR1 SGHTA, CDR2 FQGNSA. The CDR3 is 15 amino acids. Trimming cost V 2 bases and J 3 bases; bases outside gene matches: 5.

V usage is TRBV29-1 and J usage is TRBJ2-7; D remains unclear. From germline, CDR1 is SQVTM and CDR2 ANQGSEA. There are 15 residues in the CDR3. The V end lost 0 bases, the J end lost 1 base, and 13 bases lay between the germline ends. The CDR3 bases are TGCAGCGTTGAAGATCCAGGAATTAGGTCCTACGAGCAGTACTTC. Translating gives CSVEDPGIRSYEQYF.

The chain recombines TRBV20-1 with TRBJ1-1; no reliable D call. Trimming cost V 3 bases and J 2 bases, with 16 bases left between them. The CDR3 length is 15 residues. In germline, CDR1 is DFQATT, CDR2 SNEGSKA (reference sequence). Written as DNA, the CDR3 is TGCAGTGCTAGTTCTAACTCATATTTCAACACTGAAGCTTTCTTT. Amino acids: CSASSNSYFNTEAFF.

This clone came up a few times. This rearrangement joins TRBV6-4 to TRBJ1-6; D might be TRBD1 (5 bases). CDR1 MRHNA and CDR2 SNTAGT come from the germline V gene. The CDR3 runs 18 residues. The V end lost 2 bases, the J end lost 3 bases, and 17 bases lay between the germline ends. For the CDR3, the DNA is TGTGCCAGCAGTGACGTACGAAAAAAGACAGTCTATAATTCACCCCTCCACTTT. Translating it yields CASSDVRKKTVYNSPLHF.

This chain uses TRBV5-4 with TRBJ2-5; 10 bases are a match to TRBD2. Germline CDR1 SGHNT, CDR2 YYREEE (reference sequence). Trimming took 2 bases from V and 1 from J; bases not matched to a gene: 2. This CDR3 spans 15 amino acids. The CDR3 nucleotides read TGTGCCAGCAGCTTTAGGACTAGCGGCCAAGAGACCCAGTACTTC. This translates into CASSFRTSGQETQYF.

This clone has only one observation. The chain has TRBV7-2 and TRBJ2-1; D perhaps matches TRBD1 (6 bases). Germline V gene data show CDR1 as SGHTA and CDR2 as FQGNSA. The CDR3 has 12 residues. The V gene lost 5 bases and the J gene lost 7 bases, with 9 bases spanning the gap. CDR3 residues: CASSLRGNEQFF. CDR3 sequence (DNA): TGTGCCAGCAGCCTCAGGGGAAATGAGCAGTTCTTC.

V gene TRBV2 combines with J gene TRBJ2-7, with 8 bases that match TRBD1. J gave up 2 bases and V 10 bases, and 7 bases lay outside the gene matches. CDR1 and CDR2 (germline): SNHLY, FYNNEI. The CDR3 consists of 13 residues. The CDR3 protein is CATRDRSTYEQYF. The CDR3 nucleotides read TGTGCCACCAGGGACAGGTCAACCTACGAGCAGTACTTC.

The V and J genes are TRBV2 and TRBJ2-3, with 9 bases lining up with TRBD1. The CDR3 covers 15 residues. Germline lookup yields CDR1 SNHLY and CDR2 FYNNEI. V dropped 7 bases and J dropped 8; count of bases not matched to a gene: 13. The CDR3: CASKGTGTSISTQYF. Here the CDR3 DNA reads TGTGCCAGCAAGGGGACAGGGACTTCCATTAGTACGCAGTATTTT.

This sequence joins TRBV18 and TRBJ2-7; no reliable D call. The V gene lost 5 bases and the J gene lost 2 bases, with 7 bases spanning the gap. The CDR3 contains 12 residues. Looked up from germline, CDR1 is KGHSH and CDR2 is LQKENI. CDR3 sequence reads: CASSGYTYEQYF. The CDR3 nucleotides read TGTGCCAGCTCAGGTTACACCTACGAGCAGTACTTC.